Listed below are T cell receptor beta chains from one sample, sequenced in a study of PD-1 blockade in classical Hodgkin lymphoma. Clones were sequenced by immunoSEQ multiplex PCR, and TCRdb holds only the in-frame ones, with some missing. The sample records 100,000 to 120,000 clones, approximately 89% being singletons. The material was peripheral blood mononuclear cells (PBMCs), obtained before the fourth cycle of nivolumab. These receptors were taken from a human donor with classical Hodgkin lymphoma. CDR3s include the opening cysteine and the closing phenylalanine or tryptophan. A D gene is named only where the DNA matches it firmly. Only part of the rows carry a size: once, few, many, or a class if the clone is expanded.

TRBJ2-7 | TRBD1 | - | TRBV7-8 | TGTGCCAGCAGCTGGACGCATCCAGGGGGCGACGAGCAGTACTTC | CASSWTHPGGDEQYF
TRBJ2-7 | - | - | TRBV30 | TGTGCCTGGGGGGGTGGGGAGTACGAGCAGTACTTC | CAWGGGEYEQYF
TRBJ1-5 | - | - | TRBV10-3 | TGTGCCATCAGTGAGGGGACGGATGATCAGCCCCAGCATTTT | CAISEGTDDQPQHF
TRBJ1-1 | - | few | TRBV20-1 | TGCAGCCTTTCAGGGAGGGCTGAAGCTTTCTTT | CSLSGRAEAFF
TRBJ2-3 | TRBD1 | - | TRBV30 | TGTGCCTGGAGCCCGGGACAGGGTATCGCCACAGATACGCAGTATTTT | CAWSPGQGIATDTQYF
TRBJ2-7 | - | - | TRBV19 | TGTGCCAGTAGTACCCGACAGGGAAAAGCGGGTCAGTACGAGCAGTACTTC | CASSTRQGKAGQYEQYF
TRBJ2-7 | - | - | TRBV28 | TGTGCCAGCAGTTCCCTGGGCTACGAGCAGTACTTC | CASSSLGYEQYF
TRBJ2-7 | TRBD2 | once | TRBV7-2 | TGTGCCAGCAGCTATAGACTAGCGGGAGGAACCTACGAGCAGTACTTC | CASSYRLAGGTYEQYF
TRBJ1-3 | - | once | TRBV29-1 | TGCAGCGTTGAAGATCAAAACACCATATATTTT | CSVEDQNTIYF
TRBJ2-2 | - | - | TRBV19 | TGTGCCAGTAGTGGGTCGGTGGAGCGAGAGAACACCGGGGAGCTGTTTTTT | CASSGSVERENTGELFF
TRBJ2-3 | TRBD2 | - | TRBV9 | TGTGCCAGCAGCGTAGGGCTAGCGGGAGCAGTTGTCACAGATACGCAGTATTTT | CASSVGLAGAVVTDTQYF